These 30 T cell receptor beta chains were all obtained from the same sample, sequenced in a study of blood T cells in healthy people across ages. Sample-barcoded 5' priming and a J-beta primer mix drove a second PCR of 7 to 11 cycles. TCRdb re-called the 5' RACE reads through MiXCR, storing one row per CDR3 protein. Of around 1.7 million distinct CDR3 sequences detected, approximately 30% appear once; the ten largest clones hold approximately 7.7%. Sample: blood. Receptors originate from a woman aged 25-40 years in good health.

CDR3 sequence: CASSPTGGGGTDTQYF. CDR3 coding DNA: TGTGCCAGCAGCCCCACAGGGGGGGGAGGCACAGATACGCAGTATTTT. V and J are TRBV7-7 and TRBJ2-3, with a tentative D call TRBD1 (8 bases). The V gene's germline CDR1 is SSHAT and CDR2 FNYEAQ (reference sequence). Trimming left V 5 bases short and J 1 base short, with 16 bases between. This CDR3 has 16 residues.

The CDR3, as DNA: TGTGCCAGCAGTTTAAGAAACAGGTACACTGAAGCTTTCTTT. This gives the protein CASSLRNRYTEAFF. The chain carries TRBV27 and TRBJ1-1; perhaps TRBD1 as D (5 bases). Trimming shortened V by 2 bases and J by 3 bases, and 10 bases separated the two germline ends. The CDR3 has 14 amino acids. CDR1 is MNHEY and CDR2 is SMNVEV in the germline V gene (reference sequence).

This clonotype was counted many times. This sequence joins TRBV12-3 or TRBV12-4 and TRBJ2-1; a possible D gene is TRBD2 (5 bases). V shed 7 bases and J shed 8 bases, with 12 bases lying between them. The CDR3 extends over 12 amino acids. The CDR3 reads CASTLLGDEQFF. The DNA of the CDR3 is TGTGCCAGCACCTTACTAGGCGATGAGCAGTTCTTC.

This sequence joins TRBV20-1 and TRBJ1-2, with D hard to call. Germline V lookup: CDR1 DFQATT, CDR2 SNEGSKA (reference sequence). This CDR3 region has 12 residues. The V end was cut by 1 base, the J end by 8 bases, with 11 bases between. CDR3 sequence (DNA): TGCAGTGCTAGAGTGTCAGCTAGCGGCTACACCTTC. Translation gives CSARVSASGYTF.

This clonotype has more than one count but fewer than ten. The chain recombines TRBV5-1 with TRBJ2-1; no definite D call. Germline loops: CDR1 SGHRS, CDR2 YFSETQ. The CDR3 spans 17 residues. V lost 1 base and J 0 bases, leaving 14 bases between the germline ends. The CDR3 spells CASSLTPPTNSYNEQFF. As DNA, the CDR3 is TGCGCCAGCAGCTTGACCCCTCCAACCAACTCCTACAATGAGCAGTTCTTC.

In regard to this clonotype: The junction shows a germline mismatch at one end, possibly a read error. The chain couples TRBV5-1 to TRBJ2-2; 9 bases align to TRBD1. Germline CDR1 SGHRS, CDR2 YFSETQ. CDR3 length: 14 residues. This chain's CDR3 is CAIGADRGTEELFF. In nucleotides, the CDR3 is TGCGCCATCGGGGCGGACAGGGGTACCGAGGAGCTGTTTTTT.

This rearrangement joins TRBV6-4 to TRBJ2-1; perhaps TRBD2 as D (5 bases). Trimming left V 2 bases short and J 6 bases short, with 17 bases between. The CDR3 spans 16 residues. Per germline, CDR1 MRHNA and CDR2 SNTAGT. Written as DNA, the CDR3 is TGTGCCAGCAGTGACCTCCCCGGGGAGTTAGGCAATGAGCAGTTCTTC. Translating it yields CASSDLPGELGNEQFF.

This clonotype came up a few times. The chain joins TRBV5-1 to TRBJ1-6; 9 nucleotides match TRBD1. Trimming cost V 1 base and J 7 bases; bases outside gene matches: 3. The CDR3 covers 15 residues. Germline CDR1 reads SGHRS; CDR2 reads YFSETQ. DNA of the CDR3: TGCGCCAGCAGCTTGACAGGGGGCCACAATTCACCCCTCCACTTT. Its protein product is CASSLTGGHNSPLHF.

Comments on this clonotype: This clone may be a read error of a much larger clone one base away. The chain combines TRBV9 with TRBJ1-2, with D perhaps TRBD1 (5 bases). This CDR3 has 14 amino acids. Per the germline V gene, CDR1 is SGDLS and CDR2 is YYNGEE. This CDR3 is CASSVQEGAYSYTF. In DNA, the CDR3 is TGTGCCAGCAGCGTACAGGAAGGGGCCTATAGCTACACCTTC.

In its sample, this clonotype was seen a few times. The chain employs TRBV20-1 and TRBJ2-1; 11 bases match TRBD2. Looked up from germline, CDR1 is DFQATT and CDR2 is SNEGSKA (reference sequence). The CDR3 sequence is 14 residues long. Losses at the gene ends were 6 bases for V and 10 bases for J; bases not matched to a gene: 11. The CDR3: CSAPGLAALGEQFF. The CDR3 bases are TGCAGTGCCCCGGGACTAGCGGCCTTAGGCGAGCAGTTCTTC.

The J gene is TRBJ1-5, the V gene TRBV24-1; D possibly corresponds to TRBD1 (6 bases). This CDR3 is 14 amino acids long. CDR1 is KGHDR and CDR2 is SFDVKD in the germline V gene. V lost 5 bases to trimming and J lost 1 base, with 8 bases between them. In DNA, the CDR3 is TGTGCCACCAGTGCAACAGGGAGCAATCAGCCCCAGCATTTT. The encoded protein is CATSATGSNQPQHF.

This clonotype appeared a single time. Because it lacks the conserved phenylalanine or tryptophan at the end, this CDR3 is likely a read error. For the CDR3, the DNA is TGCAGTGCTTCCTCTAGCGGGAGTATTGGAGACATTCAGTACTTA. This sequence encodes CSASSSGSIGDIQYL. V is TRBV20-1 and J is TRBJ2-4; TRBD2 matches 10 bases. Germline trimming cut 5 bases from V and 8 bases from J; bases unmatched to any gene: 12. CDR1 and CDR2 (germline): DFQATT, SNEGSKA (reference sequence). This CDR3 contains 15 residues.

V usage is TRBV24-1 and J usage is TRBJ2-1; D perhaps matches TRBD2 (6 bases). This CDR3 comprises 17 residues. Germline V lookup: CDR1 KGHDR, CDR2 SFDVKD. V was trimmed by 3 bases and J by 6 bases, leaving 20 bases between them. The CDR3 here is CATSDPQRADRGNEQFF. CDR3 bases: TGTGCCACCAGTGATCCCCAGCGGGCCGATCGGGGCAATGAGCAGTTCTTC.

This clonotype showed up many times. The rearrangement uses TRBV11-2 and TRBJ2-7, with 8 bases fitting TRBD2. CDR1 is SGHAT, CDR2 FQNNGV, per germline. V lost 2 bases and J lost 3; bases outside the gene matches: 6. CDR3 length: 15 amino acids. The CDR3 nucleotides read TGTGCCAGCAGCTTAAAGGGACTAGAGATCTACGAGCAGTACTTC. The encoded protein is CASSLKGLEIYEQYF.

This clonotype was seen only a few times. The rearrangement uses TRBV12-3 or TRBV12-4 and TRBJ2-1, with unresolved D. The CDR3 length is 14 residues. V was clipped by 2 bases and J by 5 bases, with 10 bases between them. For the CDR3, the DNA is TGTGCCAGCAGTTTATCGTCATCCCACAATGAGCAGTTCTTC. Its translation: CASSLSSSHNEQFF.

The CDR3 here is CASSKVVGGTIYEQYF. CDR3 bases: TGTGCCAGCAGCAAAGTAGTGGGGGGGACAATCTACGAGCAGTACTTC. The chain links TRBV7-2 to TRBJ2-7, with D possibly being TRBD2 (7 bases). Germline V lookup: CDR1 SGHTA, CDR2 FQGNSA. The CDR3 has 16 residues. Deletions cut 5 bases from V and 3 bases from J, with 20 bases between.

This clonotype came up many times. This chain links TRBV4-2 with TRBJ2-7, with D perhaps matching TRBD2 (5 bases). V lost 6 bases and J 4 bases, leaving 19 bases between the germline ends. In germline, CDR1 is LGHNA, CDR2 YNFKEQ. The CDR3 totals 15 residues. Here the CDR3 DNA reads TGTGCCAGCAGTCTCGGAAGGACGACTAAGTACGAGCAGTACTTC. Translated: CASSLGRTTKYEQYF.

For this clonotype: This may be a read error, as it is one base from a much larger clone. The chain links TRBV5-5 to TRBJ2-7; 7 bases map to TRBD1. Germline V gene lookup returns CDR1 SGHKS and CDR2 YYEKEE (reference sequence). CDR3 length: 15 residues. The CDR3 sequence is CASSQLGTVGYGQYF. DNA for the CDR3: TGTGCCAGCAGCCAACTGGGGACAGTCGGCTACGGGCAGTACTTC. The whole variable domain, filled in from reference TRBV5-5 and TRBJ2-7, reads DAGVTQSPTHLIKTRGQQVTLRCSPISGHKSVSWYQQVLGQGPQFIFQYYEKEERGRGNFPDRFSARQFPNYSSELNVNALLLGDSALYLCASSQLGTVGYGQYFGPGTRLTVT.

This clonotype was counted many times. The gene calls are TRBV10-2 and TRBJ1-2; 8 positions agree with TRBD1. CDR3 length: 14 residues. Losses at the gene ends were 4 bases for V and 4 bases for J; bases not matched to a gene: 5. Germline CDR1 reads WSHSY; CDR2 reads SAAADI. The chain's CDR3 is CASSGTGTPYGYTF. As DNA, the CDR3 is TGCGCCAGCAGTGGGACAGGGACCCCCTATGGCTACACCTTC.

In its sample, this clonotype was seen a few times. V usage is TRBV12-3 or TRBV12-4 and J usage is TRBJ1-5; the D gene is possibly TRBD1 (5 bases). CDR3 length: 15 residues. The ends were cut back, 5 bases at V and 0 bases at J, with 11 bases in the middle. The CDR3 spells CASSERDLSNQPQHF. The CDR3 coding sequence is TGTGCCAGCAGTGAGCGGGACCTTAGCAATCAGCCCCAGCATTTT.

The chain joins TRBV12-3 or TRBV12-4 to TRBJ1-1, with 7 nucleotides matching TRBD1. CDR3 length: 17 residues. Unmatched junction bases numbered 8, after V lost 1 base and J lost 0 bases. The CDR3 DNA sequence: TGTGCCAGCAGTTTAGAGGAGGGGGCGCCCTTGAACACTGAAGCTTTCTTT. Protein product: CASSLEEGAPLNTEAFF.

The chain combines TRBV7-9 with TRBJ1-3; no reliable D call. Germline-derived CDR1 and CDR2 are SEHNR and FQNEAQ (reference sequence). V was clipped by 4 bases and J by 0 bases, with 4 bases between them. The CDR3 consists of 13 residues. This CDR3 reads CASSWDSGNTIYF. CDR3 nucleotides: TGTGCCAGCAGCTGGGACTCTGGAAACACCATATATTTT.

CDR3 residues: CASSQNRDNYGYTF. The CDR3 DNA sequence: TGTGCCAGCAGCCAAAACCGGGACAACTATGGCTACACCTTC. The V and J genes are TRBV3-1 and TRBJ1-2; tentative D call: TRBD1 (5 bases). The CDR3 is 14 residues long. Germline CDR1 and CDR2: LGHDT and YNNKEL (reference sequence). Trimming left V 2 bases short and J 2 bases short, with 9 bases between.

There are many counts of this clonotype. The rearrangement links TRBV29-1 to TRBJ2-7, with a tentative D call TRBD2 (5 bases). The germline gives CDR1 SQVTM, CDR2 ANQGSEA. The CDR3 consists of 11 residues. The germline V and J ends were trimmed by 6 bases and 1 base, with 7 bases remaining between them. The CDR3 DNA reads TGCAGCGTCGGGAATTCCTACGAGCAGTACTTC. As protein: CSVGNSYEQYF.

This chain links TRBV20-1 with TRBJ1-2; tentative D call: TRBD1 (6 bases). V lost 6 bases and J 6 bases, leaving 14 bases between the germline ends. This CDR3 comprises 12 residues. CDR1 is DFQATT and CDR2 is SNEGSKA in the germline V gene (reference sequence). The CDR3 coding sequence is TGCAGTGCCAAGAACAGGGAGAATGGCTACACCTTC. Its translation is CSAKNRENGYTF.

The chain is built from TRBV7-2 and TRBJ2-3, with 8 bases fitting TRBD2. Germline V gene lookup returns CDR1 SGHTA and CDR2 FQGNSA. This CDR3 is 15 amino acids long. With V trimmed by 7 bases and J by 2 bases, 8 bases remained unmatched. This CDR3 reads CASIPIAGLTDTQYF. Written as DNA, the CDR3 is TGTGCCAGCATCCCAATAGCGGGGCTCACAGATACGCAGTATTTT.

The gene calls are TRBV21-1 and TRBJ2-4; TRBD1, the D gene given by the table, was not confirmed from the DNA. TRBV21-1 corresponds to a pseudogene. The CDR3 has 15 amino acids. The CDR3 protein is CASSKEKGDFNIQYF. In DNA, the CDR3 is TGTGCCAGCAGCAAAGAGAAAGGGGATTTTAACATTCAGTACTTC.

The chain recombines TRBV2 with TRBJ2-5, with D possibly TRBD1 on 7 matching bases. Germline CDR1 reads SNHLY; CDR2 reads FYNNEI. The V end was cut by 4 bases, the J end by 4 bases, with 16 bases between. This CDR3 contains 15 residues. CDR3 bases: TGTGCCAGCAGTGGGCCAGGGGGGCGGGGAGAGACCCAGTACTTC. It codes for CASSGPGGRGETQYF.

The CDR3 loop reads CASSPPGQGFQTQYF. Written as DNA, the CDR3 is TGTGCCAGCAGCCCGCCGGGACAGGGGTTTCAAACCCAGTACTTC. The rearrangement uses TRBV7-2 and TRBJ2-5; TRBD1 aligns across 10 bases. V was pared by 5 bases and J by 8 bases, with 11 bases of the junction left unmatched. Per germline, CDR1 SGHTA and CDR2 FQGNSA. The CDR3 runs 15 residues.

The chain has TRBV6-6 and TRBJ2-7; the D gene is possibly TRBD2 (6 bases). Germline-derived CDR1 and CDR2 are MNHNY and SVGAGI (reference sequence). The CDR3 consists of 13 residues. V shed 6 bases and J shed 7 bases, with 16 bases lying between them. The CDR3 bases are TGTGCCAGCAGCCGCGGGGAGGTCTCGGAGCAGTACTTC. Amino acids: CASSRGEVSEQYF.